This T cell receptor (beta chain) was profiled in a study of blood T cell repertoires in COVID-19. Study-wide background: Acute and convalescent COVID-19 samples came from the United States, Italy and Spain. PBMCs, B-cell-depleted T cells, or T cells provided the cDNA or gDNA that made up the material.

V lost 6 bases to trimming and J lost 6 bases; unmatched junction nucleotides: 4. The CDR3 contains 15 residues. Germline V gene data show CDR1 as SGHAT and CDR2 as FQNNGV. This clone is a singleton in its sample. Authors' analysis steps: From reference gene primer amplification, estimates of nucleated cell counts were derived. The protocol was immunoSEQ multiplex PCR, while the TCRdb copy is restricted to in-frame clones and leaves out a portion. The DNA gave D and trimming, while V, J and clone size come from that table. The sample holds about 200,000 clones, 65% to 90% seen once. Specimen: peripheral blood. This TCR derives from a human donor in a cohort sampled during active COVID-19. This sequence joins TRBV11-2 and TRBJ2-2, with 13 bases matching TRBD2. The CDR3, as DNA: TGTGCCAGCAGTCCTACTAGCGGGAGGGCCGGGGAGCTGTTTTTT. Translated, it gives CASSPTSGRAGELFF. Variable domain in full (rest from reference TRBV11-2 and TRBJ2-2): EAGVAQSPRYKIIEKRQSVAFWCNPISGHATLYWYQQILGQGPKLLIQFQNNGVVDDSQLPKDRFSAERLKGVDSTLKIQPAKLEDSAVYLCASSPTSGRAGELFFGEGSRLTVL.